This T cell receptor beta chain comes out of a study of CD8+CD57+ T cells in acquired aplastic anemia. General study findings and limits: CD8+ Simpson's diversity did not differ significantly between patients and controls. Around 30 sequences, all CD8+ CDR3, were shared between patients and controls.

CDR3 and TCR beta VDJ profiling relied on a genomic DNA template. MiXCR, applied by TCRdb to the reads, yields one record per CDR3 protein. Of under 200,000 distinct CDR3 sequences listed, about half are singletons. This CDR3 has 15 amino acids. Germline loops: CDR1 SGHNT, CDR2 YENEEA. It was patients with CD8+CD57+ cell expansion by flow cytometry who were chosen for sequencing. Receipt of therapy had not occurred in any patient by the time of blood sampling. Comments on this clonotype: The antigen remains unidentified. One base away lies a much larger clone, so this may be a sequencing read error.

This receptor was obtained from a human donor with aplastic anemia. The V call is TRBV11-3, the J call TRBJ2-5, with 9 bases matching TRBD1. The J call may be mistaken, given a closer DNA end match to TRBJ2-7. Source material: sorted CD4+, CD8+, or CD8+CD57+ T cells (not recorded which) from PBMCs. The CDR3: CASSLGTGSSYEQYF. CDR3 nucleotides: TGTGCCAGCAGCTTGGGGACAGGGAGCTCCTACGAGCAGTACTTC.